A single TCR beta chain is shown here with its context. Its antigen is not identified. CDR1 SNHLY and CDR2 FYNNEI come from the germline V gene. CDR3 size: 13 residues. The V end lost 8 bases, the J end lost 0 bases, and 7 bases lay between the germline ends. The data are from a study of type 1 regulatory T cells. The wider study: This in vitro CD4 product, T-allo10, is enriched for Tr1 cells and alloantigen-specific.

TCRdb passed the reads through MiXCR, listing each CDR3 protein once. The data show around 62,000 distinct CDR3 sequences, 50% to 70% seen once. The chain uses TRBV2 and TRBJ2-2; D unclear. This sequence was found in a human donor in good health. Sequencing input: cultured T cells, either the whole culture or a sorted T cell fraction (not recorded which). Subset here: Tr1-enriched cell product generated in vitro against host alloantigens. The CDR3 sequence: CASPDSNTGELFF. In nucleotides, the CDR3 is TGTGCCAGCCCCGACTCGAACACCGGGGAGCTGTTTTTT.